Listed below are T cell receptor beta chains from one sample, sequenced in a study of blood T cell repertoires in COVID-19. Sequencing used immunoSEQ multiplex PCR; TCRdb keeps in-frame clones, though not all of them. The repertoire holds some 200,000 clones, with 70% to 90% as singletons. Input material: peripheral blood. Receptors originate from a man over 45 who had recovered from COVID-19. Both conserved end residues are part of each CDR3. Fields, in order: clone size, CDR3 length, V gene, J gene, CDR3 protein. Part of the rows lack a size; the others show once, few, many or a class for expanded clones.

clone size: NA; CDR3 length: 13; V gene: TRBV29-1; J gene: TRBJ2-5; CDR3 protein: CSAAGTGQETQYF
clone size: NA; CDR3 length: 16; V gene: TRBV27; J gene: TRBJ2-1; CDR3 protein: CASRSNLRSSYNEQFF
clone size: NA; CDR3 length: 16; V gene: TRBV3-1/TRBV3-2; J gene: TRBJ2-1; CDR3 protein: CASSQASGRSYNEQFF
clone size: NA; CDR3 length: 15; V gene: TRBV6-6; J gene: TRBJ1-2; CDR3 protein: CASSYRAGGYYGYTF
clone size: NA; CDR3 length: 13; V gene: TRBV6-5; J gene: TRBJ1-1; CDR3 protein: CASNGQMNTEAFF
clone size: once; CDR3 length: 18; V gene: TRBV3-1/TRBV3-2; J gene: TRBJ2-1; CDR3 protein: CASSPGFSGSRRHNEQFF
clone size: NA; CDR3 length: 15; V gene: TRBV7-8; J gene: TRBJ1-5; CDR3 protein: CASSTTGGGNQPQHF
clone size: once; CDR3 length: 15; V gene: TRBV6-5; J gene: TRBJ1-1; CDR3 protein: CASSYSRDRATEAFF
clone size: once; CDR3 length: 15; V gene: TRBV6-5; J gene: TRBJ2-2; CDR3 protein: CASRRLATNTGELFF
clone size: NA; CDR3 length: 21; V gene: TRBV4-1; J gene: TRBJ2-2; CDR3 protein: CASSRKNTQGARRANTGELFF
clone size: NA; CDR3 length: 15; V gene: TRBV9; J gene: TRBJ2-5; CDR3 protein: CASSAPLGGQETQYF
clone size: NA; CDR3 length: 15; V gene: TRBV7-9; J gene: TRBJ1-6; CDR3 protein: CASSFADREYSPLHF
clone size: NA; CDR3 length: 15; V gene: TRBV29-1; J gene: TRBJ2-5; CDR3 protein: CSVETSGNWVETQYF
clone size: NA; CDR3 length: 15; V gene: TRBV9; J gene: TRBJ2-1; CDR3 protein: CASSDTPGAYNEQFF
clone size: NA; CDR3 length: 13; V gene: TRBV6-5; J gene: TRBJ1-2; CDR3 protein: CASSAGQGDGYTF
clone size: NA; CDR3 length: 18; V gene: TRBV28; J gene: TRBJ2-3; CDR3 protein: CASSLGLAGGTSTDTQYF
clone size: NA; CDR3 length: 18; V gene: TRBV14; J gene: TRBJ2-1; CDR3 protein: CASSQGFIGGSSYNEQFF
clone size: NA; CDR3 length: 15; V gene: TRBV7-9; J gene: TRBJ1-2; CDR3 protein: CASSGGLEANYGYTF
clone size: NA; CDR3 length: 11; V gene: TRBV19; J gene: TRBJ2-7; CDR3 protein: CASSNYYEQYF
clone size: NA; CDR3 length: 16; V gene: TRBV7-8; J gene: TRBJ1-1; CDR3 protein: CASSQTLGQGDTEAFF
clone size: NA; CDR3 length: 15; V gene: TRBV7-9; J gene: TRBJ1-1; CDR3 protein: CASSLSRARDSEAFF
clone size: few; CDR3 length: 16; V gene: TRBV2; J gene: TRBJ1-6; CDR3 protein: CASSEAGNRGNSPLHF
clone size: NA; CDR3 length: 14; V gene: TRBV15; J gene: TRBJ2-1; CDR3 protein: CATSRVLISAEQFF
clone size: NA; CDR3 length: 17; V gene: TRBV28; J gene: TRBJ2-7; CDR3 protein: CASSPIQRTVVAYEQYF
clone size: NA; CDR3 length: 15; V gene: TRBV5-1; J gene: TRBJ2-1; CDR3 protein: CASSLAAGGPHEQFF
clone size: NA; CDR3 length: 15; V gene: TRBV3-1/TRBV3-2; J gene: TRBJ2-3; CDR3 protein: CASSLGTGGSDTQYF
clone size: NA; CDR3 length: 15; V gene: TRBV29-1; J gene: TRBJ2-5; CDR3 protein: CSVLIPHRGQETQYF
clone size: NA; CDR3 length: 15; V gene: TRBV5-8; J gene: TRBJ2-5; CDR3 protein: CASSFHRGGLSTQYF
clone size: NA; CDR3 length: 16; V gene: TRBV2; J gene: TRBJ1-3; CDR3 protein: CASSITGSPSGNTIYF
clone size: NA; CDR3 length: 14; V gene: TRBV5-4; J gene: TRBJ2-5; CDR3 protein: CASSARFVQETQYF
clone size: NA; CDR3 length: 15; V gene: TRBV6-4; J gene: TRBJ1-6; CDR3 protein: CASSVSGTPNSPLHF
clone size: NA; CDR3 length: 13; V gene: TRBV7-8; J gene: TRBJ2-2; CDR3 protein: CASSPSSSGELFF
clone size: NA; CDR3 length: 16; V gene: TRBV24-1; J gene: TRBJ2-1; CDR3 protein: CATSDLPSGPYNEQFF
clone size: NA; CDR3 length: 16; V gene: TRBV23-1; J gene: TRBJ2-7; CDR3 protein: CASSQSPGTGLYEQYF
clone size: once; CDR3 length: 15; V gene: TRBV28; J gene: TRBJ2-2; CDR3 protein: CASSLHTGGTGELFF
clone size: NA; CDR3 length: 14; V gene: TRBV11-2; J gene: TRBJ2-7; CDR3 protein: CASSLTRSSYEQYF
clone size: NA; CDR3 length: 16; V gene: TRBV7-2; J gene: TRBJ2-5; CDR3 protein: CASSLAGGGRKETQYF
clone size: once; CDR3 length: 12; V gene: TRBV28; J gene: TRBJ1-6; CDR3 protein: CAVDSVESPLHF
clone size: NA; CDR3 length: 12; V gene: TRBV29-1; J gene: TRBJ1-3; CDR3 protein: CSVGVSGNTIYF
clone size: NA; CDR3 length: 14; V gene: TRBV19; J gene: TRBJ1-5; CDR3 protein: CASNLRDRNQPQHF